This note documents a single TCR beta chain sequence. Antigen specificity is unknown. These data originate in a study of cytomegalovirus exposure and HLA in healthy donors. About the study: In a later analysis, the 120 or so validation repertoires were reported to have used the same platform as the approximately 620 first-cohort repertoires.

The table came from immunoSEQ multiplex PCR; TCRdb's copy has only in-frame clones and leaves some out. The sample lists roughly 82,000 clones, approximately 93% occurring once. Study results and caveats: The study designated 160 or so TCR beta chains cytomegalovirus-associated. It was reportedly the case that the classifier diagnosed cytomegalovirus status with high specificity and sensitivity. First-cohort TCR clusters tended to co-occur in the roughly 120 validation repertoires, a later analysis found.

Germline V gene lookup returns CDR1 SNHLY and CDR2 FYNNEI. This CDR3 has 13 residues. V was pared by 6 bases and J by 0 bases, with 8 bases between. This clonotype was sampled from a man younger than 30 in good health and CMV-seronegative. V gene TRBV2 combines with J gene TRBJ1-2, with D unresolved. Source material: PBMCs. The CDR3 loop reads CASRGVANYGYTF. The CDR3 region has the DNA TGTGCCAGCAGAGGAGTGGCTAACTATGGCTACACCTTC.